This entry concerns a single T cell receptor beta chain. In the study's own analysis: How many nucleated cells were present was estimated from reference gene primer amplification. The assay was immunoSEQ multiplex PCR, and TCRdb's table has in-frame clones only and misses some. V, J and clone size derive from that table, while D and trimming were established from the DNA sequence. The sample holds hundreds of thousands of clones, roughly 76% seen once. The data were taken from a study of blood T cell repertoires in COVID-19. Germline CDR1 is MGHRA and CDR2 is YSYEKL. The junction had 6 bases not matched to a gene; V was cut back by 5 bases and J by 5 bases. The CDR3 runs to 15 residues.

Source material: peripheral blood. The TCR comes from a woman older than 75 with COVID-19, enrolled during active disease. The chain couples TRBV4-1 to TRBJ2-4; 10 bases are a match to TRBD1. For the CDR3, the DNA is TGCGCCAGCAGCTATCGAGGGACAGGGGAAAACATTCAGTACTTC. Residues: CASSYRGTGENIQYF.